This TCR beta chain was sequenced for a study of siplizumab effects on memory and regulatory T cells (dated by TCRdb to the late 2010s). Looking at the study overall: The study looked at the effect of siplizumab, an anti-CD2 antibody, on alloreactive T-cell subsets in allogeneic mixed lymphocyte reactions made from human PBMCs.

Sorted unstimulated T cells, along with proliferating T cells recovered from mixed lymphocyte reactions, underwent TCRbeta CDR3 sequencing. Fresh whole blood from ten HLA-typed healthy donors served as the source for isolating PBMCs. Unstimulated CD4+ regulatory T cells were FACS-sorted to map the origin of alloreactive clones. The library was obtained by the immunoSEQ multiplex PCR assay. About 10^5 TCR templates per sample were assayed by the deep sequencing platform. Genomic DNA extracted from sorted T cells was used for TCRbeta CDR3 sequencing. Turning to the authors' computational methods: Clonal analysis of TCRbeta CDR3 data was done in the R programming language. Comparing unstimulated samples against CFSE-low samples taken after the reaction was how alloreactive CD4+ and CD8+ clones were defined. Regulatory or non-regulatory origin of alloreactive CD4+ clones was assigned by matching sequences to the sorted unstimulated Treg and non-Treg repertoires. TCRdb limited this immuneACCESS table to in-frame rearrangements with V and J called. A share of clones is missing; checked studies link under half to unresolved V genes, and the rest is unexplained. That table furnishes V, J and clone size, whereas the DNA furnished D and trimming. The sample table records roughly 120,000 clones; 92% of these occur just once. 0.65% to 0.9% of the sample is in the top ten clones.

Beyond this particular receptor, the publication reports: Sequences below about 10^-5 frequency were poorly captured, so only a minor fraction of alloreactive clones could be mapped to unstimulated subsets. Among mappable alloreactive CD4+ clones, the Treg-derived fraction averaged 68.8% with siplizumab versus approximately 27% in control reactions. Siplizumab significantly reduced the cumulative frequency of alloreactive sequences traceable to unstimulated CD4+ memory T cells. Whether proliferating Tregs from siplizumab cultures actually had suppressive function was not functionally confirmed. Greater diversity appeared to be present in unstimulated naive T cells than in memory T cells, and a substantial contribution to the alloresponse seemed to be made by naive cells. For roughly 75-96% of proliferating CD4+ or CD8+ clones, no naive or memory phenotype could be assigned.

As regards this clone: Its specific antigen is unknown. No clone much larger than this one lies a single base away; base qualities are absent.

The CDR3 runs 14 residues from the cysteine to the phenylalanine. Kept here is only the CDR3 DNA, which spans 42 bases and is read in frame from base 1. Between the V and J ends, shortened by 2 bases and 1 base respectively, the junction contains 9 bases. The germline V gene gives CDR1 as SGHTS and CDR2 as YDEGEE. The sample was Tregs sorted from blood. The clonotype originates from a human donor in good health. Here the chain combines TRBV5-8 and TRBJ1-1; the D gene is not confidently resolved. CDR3 protein: CASSLMRGNTEAFF. The DNA sequence is TGTGCCAGCAGCTTAATGAGAGGGAACACTGAAGCTTTCTTT.